A selection of T cell receptor beta chains follows, all from one sample in a study of lymphopenia after photon versus proton radiotherapy. Assay: immunoSEQ multiplex PCR; the TCRdb copy retains only in-frame clones and omits some. The sample includes 39,000 or so clones, around 90% seen only once; the top ten take nearly 15%. The sample consisted of peripheral blood, taken from a patient treated with photon-based radiotherapy. Receptors originate from a man aged 55 to 69 with cholangiocarcinoma. Both conserved end residues are part of each CDR3. The D gene is left open where the match is weak. Expanded clones get a size class; other rows say once, few or many, or leave the size out.

len	abundance	v_gene	j_gene	d_gene	CDR3aa	CDR3nt
18	-	TRBV11-2	TRBJ2-6	TRBD1	CASSSPGQGFSGANVLTF	TGTGCCAGCAGCTCCCCGGGACAGGGATTCTCTGGGGCCAACGTCCTGACTTTC
11	-	TRBV28	TRBJ2-2	-	CASKLTGELFF	TGTGCCAGCAAGCTCACCGGGGAGCTGTTTTTT
14	-	TRBV19	TRBJ1-6	-	CASSLWEINSPLHF	TGTGCCAGTAGTCTCTGGGAAATTAATTCACCCCTCCACTTT
15	-	TRBV27	TRBJ1-1	-	CASSPYPQGRTEAFF	TGTGCCAGCAGTCCCTACCCGCAGGGTAGAACTGAAGCTTTCTTT
13	-	TRBV27	TRBJ2-7	-	CASSSGPRYEQYF	TGTGCCAGCAGTTCGGGCCCTCGCTACGAGCAGTACTTC
14	-	TRBV19	TRBJ1-1	TRBD1	CASDQGGMNTEAFF	TGTGCCAGTGATCAGGGGGGGATGAACACTGAAGCTTTCTTT
13	-	TRBV7-8	TRBJ2-7	-	CASSHPSDYEQYF	TGTGCCAGCAGCCACCCCTCGGACTACGAGCAGTACTTC
15	-	TRBV7-6	TRBJ1-4	-	CASSFNRAHNEKLFF	TGTGCCAGCAGCTTTAACAGGGCACATAATGAAAAACTGTTTTTT
15	-	TRBV2	TRBJ2-3	TRBD1	CASINRQGATDTQYF	TGTGCCAGCATTAACCGACAGGGGGCTACAGATACGCAGTATTTT
11	-	TRBV27	TRBJ2-1	-	CASSLDNEQFF	TGTGCCAGCAGTTTAGACAATGAGCAGTTCTTC
16	once	TRBV5-1	TRBJ2-3	-	CASSWGGDTYTDTQYF	TGCGCCAGCAGCTGGGGAGGGGACACTTACACAGATACGCAGTATTTT
16	-	TRBV7-8	TRBJ1-2	-	CASSPGAQGSNYGYTF	TGTGCCAGCAGCCCTGGGGCACAGGGTTCCAACTATGGCTACACCTTC
16	once	TRBV10-3	TRBJ2-1	TRBD1	CAIKSETGGSYNEQFF	TGTGCCATCAAATCTGAGACAGGGGGCTCCTACAATGAGCAGTTCTTC
13	-	TRBV7-8	TRBJ1-1	-	CASSYLDLSEAFF	TGTGCCAGCAGCTATCTGGACCTTTCTGAAGCTTTCTTT
16	-	TRBV11-1	TRBJ2-2	TRBD1	CASSRGQGADTGELFF	TGTGCCAGCAGCCGAGGACAGGGGGCGGACACCGGGGAGCTGTTTTTT
15	-	TRBV4-1	TRBJ1-3	-	CASSQDPGQGNTIYF	TGCGCCAGCAGCCAAGATCCCGGACAAGGAAACACCATATATTTT